The rows below give T cell receptor beta chains drawn from one sample of a study of OX40 agonist ivuxolimab in advanced cancers. Generated by immunoSEQ multiplex PCR, the TCRdb table keeps only in-frame clones and is missing some. The table shows 40,000 to 60,000 clones, with about 90% occurring only once. This specimen was CD4+ or CD8+ T cells sorted from blood, taken in a trial of the OX40 agonist ivuxolimab. The receptors stem from an adult with an advanced solid tumor such as melanoma, head and neck, liver or kidney cancer. CDR3s include the opening cysteine and the closing phenylalanine or tryptophan. A D gene is named only where the DNA matches it firmly. Some rows have no size entry. The others give once, few or many, or a class for an expanded clone.

clone_size | d_call | j_call | v_call | cdr3_aa | cdr3_nt
- | TRBD1 | TRBJ2-1 | TRBV7-3 | CASSLRGGRGLFF | TGTGCCAGCAGCCTAAGGGGCGGCAGGGGGCTGTTCTTC
- | - | TRBJ2-2 | TRBV7-9 | CASSLGPGDTGELFF | TGTGCCAGCAGCTTAGGACCGGGAGACACCGGGGAGCTGTTTTTT
- | - | TRBJ2-1 | TRBV28 | CASSSPLASSYNEQFF | TGTGCCAGCAGTTCCCCCCTCGCGAGCTCCTACAATGAGCAGTTCTTC
- | TRBD1 | TRBJ1-4 | TRBV10-2 | CASSEPITRDRQEKLFF | TGCGCCAGCAGTGAGCCTATCACAAGGGACAGGCAGGAAAAACTGTTTTTT
- | - | TRBJ2-1 | TRBV6-1 | CASASRAPRNEQFF | TGTGCCAGTGCTAGTAGGGCCCCACGGAATGAGCAGTTCTTC
- | TRBD1 | TRBJ2-5 | TRBV7-9 | CASSYPGQGALETQYF | TGTGCCAGCAGCTATCCGGGACAGGGGGCGCTTGAGACCCAGTACTTC
- | - | TRBJ1-5 | TRBV19 | CASSLPTQPQHF | TGTGCCAGTAGTCTACCCACCCAGCCCCAGCATTTT
once | - | TRBJ1-1 | TRBV19 | CASSSQGRNTEAFF | TGTGCCAGTAGTTCTCAGGGGAGAAACACTGAAGCTTTCTTT
- | - | TRBJ1-1 | TRBV6-1 | CASSERMGNTEAFF | TGTGCCAGCAGTGAACGGATGGGGAACACTGAAGCTTTCTTT
- | - | TRBJ2-6 | TRBV27 | CASSLGGGGANVLTF | TGTGCCAGCAGTCTCGGAGGTGGAGGGGCCAACGTCCTGACTTTC
- | - | TRBJ2-7 | TRBV5-1 | CASSLASVYEQYF | TGCGCCAGCAGCTTGGCCTCGGTCTACGAGCAGTACTTC
- | TRBD2 | TRBJ2-7 | TRBV5-1 | CASRRETSGSYNEQYF | TGCGCCAGCAGAAGGGAGACTAGCGGGAGTTATAACGAGCAGTACTTC
- | - | TRBJ1-1 | TRBV6-5 | CASGDNGNTEAFF | TGTGCCAGCGGGGACAATGGGAACACTGAAGCTTTCTTT
- | - | TRBJ2-1 | TRBV7-9 | CASSLGQAYNEQFF | TGTGCCAGCAGCTTAGGACAGGCATACAATGAGCAGTTCTTC
once | TRBD1 | TRBJ2-1 | TRBV7-2 | CASSSTGVYNEQFF | TGTGCCAGCAGCTCGACAGGGGTCTACAATGAGCAGTTCTTC
- | - | TRBJ2-1 | TRBV9 | CASSVGLSGRRNEQFF | TGTGCCAGCAGCGTAGGGTTGTCGGGGCGCAGGAATGAGCAGTTCTTC
few | TRBD1 | TRBJ1-2 | TRBV4-1 | CASTQGALGYTF | TGCGCCAGCACCCAGGGGGCGCTCGGCTACACCTTC
- | - | TRBJ2-7 | TRBV7-5 | CVRSPRGDEQYF | TGTGTCAGAAGCCCGAGGGGGGACGAGCAGTACTTC
- | TRBD1 | TRBJ1-1 | TRBV2 | CASRLRQGMNTEAFF | TGTGCCAGCAGACTGAGACAGGGCATGAACACTGAAGCTTTCTTT
once | - | TRBJ1-1 | TRBV6-5 | CASSYSGGTEAFF | TGTGCCAGCAGTTACTCGGGGGGGACTGAAGCTTTCTTT
- | TRBD1 | TRBJ1-6 | TRBV9 | CASSPQGGQGNSPLHF | TGTGCCAGCAGCCCACAGGGGGGTCAGGGTAATTCACCCCTCCACTTT
- | - | TRBJ1-4 | TRBV4-3 | CASSQVRDRNEKLFF | TGCGCCAGCAGCCAAGTAAGAGACCGAAATGAAAAACTGTTTTTT
- | TRBD1 | TRBJ1-2 | TRBV5-6 | CASSALDREDYGYTF | TGTGCCAGCAGCGCCTTGGACAGGGAGGACTATGGCTACACCTTC
- | TRBD2 | TRBJ2-2 | TRBV7-2 | CASSTRTSGTGELFF | TGTGCCAGCAGCACTAGGACTAGCGGCACCGGGGAGCTGTTTTTT
- | - | TRBJ2-1 | TRBV7-9 | CASSAVSLSRSYNEQFF | TGTGCCAGCAGCGCAGTAAGTCTTTCGCGGTCCTACAATGAGCAGTTCTTC
- | - | TRBJ1-3 | TRBV29-1 | CSVAVSGNTIYF | TGCAGCGTTGCTGTCTCGGGAAACACCATATATTTT
once | - | TRBJ1-6 | TRBV27 | CASSFEGRSPLHF | TGTGCCAGCAGTTTTGAGGGGCGGTCACCCCTCCACTTT
- | TRBD1 | TRBJ1-1 | TRBV14 | CASSRGQGGEAFF | TGTGCCAGCAGCCGGGGACAGGGGGGTGAAGCTTTCTTT
once | - | TRBJ2-2 | TRBV27 | CASRWGGTGTGELFF | TGTGCCAGCCGATGGGGGGGCACGGGGACCGGGGAGCTGTTTTTT
- | - | TRBJ1-5 | TRBV7-9 | CASSLQSANQPQHF | TGTGCCAGCAGCTTGCAGTCAGCAAATCAGCCCCAGCATTTT